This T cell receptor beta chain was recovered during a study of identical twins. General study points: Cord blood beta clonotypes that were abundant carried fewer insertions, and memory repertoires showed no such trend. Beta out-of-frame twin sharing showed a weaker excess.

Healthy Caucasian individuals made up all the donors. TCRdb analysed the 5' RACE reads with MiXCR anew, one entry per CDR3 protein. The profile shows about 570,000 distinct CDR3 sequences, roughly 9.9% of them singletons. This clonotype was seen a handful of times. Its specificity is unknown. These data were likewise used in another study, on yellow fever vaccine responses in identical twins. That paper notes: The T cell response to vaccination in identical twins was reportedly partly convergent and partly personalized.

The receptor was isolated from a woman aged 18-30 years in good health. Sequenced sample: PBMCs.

The CDR3 reads CASTSGPNTEAFF. The CDR3 DNA follows: TGTGCCAGCACCTCGGGACCGAACACTGAAGCTTTCTTT. The rearrangement joins TRBV2 to TRBJ1-1; tentatively, D is TRBD1 (5 bases). This CDR3 region has 13 residues. V was pared by 7 bases and J by 1 base, with 10 bases between. The germline gives CDR1 SNHLY, CDR2 FYNNEI.